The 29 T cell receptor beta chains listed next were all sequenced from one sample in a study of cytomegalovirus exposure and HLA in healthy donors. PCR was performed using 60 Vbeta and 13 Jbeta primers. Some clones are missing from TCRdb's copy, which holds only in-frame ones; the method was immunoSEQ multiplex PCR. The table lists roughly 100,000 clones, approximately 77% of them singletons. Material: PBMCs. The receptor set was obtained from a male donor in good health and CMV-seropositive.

Here the CDR3 DNA reads TGCGCCAGCAGCCAAGAATCAGGGGGACAGGGTCGAGGCGGGGCCAACGTCCTGACTTTC. Amino acids: CASSQESGGQGRGGANVLTF. The V call is TRBV4-1, the J call TRBJ2-6; 9 bases are a match to TRBD1. The CDR3 is made up of 20 amino acids. Losses at the gene ends were 0 bases for V and 4 bases for J; bases not matched to a gene: 13. Germline V gives CDR1 MGHRA, CDR2 YSYEKL.

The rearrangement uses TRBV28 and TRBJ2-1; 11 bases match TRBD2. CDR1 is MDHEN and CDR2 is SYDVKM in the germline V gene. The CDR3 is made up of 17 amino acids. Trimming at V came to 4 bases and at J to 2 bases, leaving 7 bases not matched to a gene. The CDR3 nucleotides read TGTGCCAGCAGTTCGGTTAGCGGGAGGGGGCCCTACAATGAGCAGTTCTTC. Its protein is CASSSVSGRGPYNEQFF. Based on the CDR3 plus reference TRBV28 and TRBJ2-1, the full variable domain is DVKVTQSSRYLVKRTGEKVFLECVQDMDHENMFWYRQDPGLGLRLIYFSYDVKMKEKGDIPEGYSVSREKKERFSLILESASTNQTSMYLCASSSVSGRGPYNEQFFGPGTRLTVL.

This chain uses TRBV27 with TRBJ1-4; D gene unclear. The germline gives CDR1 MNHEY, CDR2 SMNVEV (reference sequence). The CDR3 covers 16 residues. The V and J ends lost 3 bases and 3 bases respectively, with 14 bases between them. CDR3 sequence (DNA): TGTGCCAGCAGTTTGCGGCGGGGAGTTTCTAATGAAAAACTGTTTTTT. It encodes CASSLRRGVSNEKLFF.

The CDR3 loop reads CASSSAGLDNEQFF. In nucleotides, the CDR3 is TGTGCCAGCAGCTCTGCCGGACTGGACAATGAGCAGTTCTTC. This chain links TRBV7-3 with TRBJ2-1; the D gene is possibly TRBD2 (5 bases). This CDR3 spans 14 amino acids. The V end was cut by 4 bases, the J end by 5 bases, with 12 bases between. The V gene's germline CDR1 is SGHTA and CDR2 FQGTGA.

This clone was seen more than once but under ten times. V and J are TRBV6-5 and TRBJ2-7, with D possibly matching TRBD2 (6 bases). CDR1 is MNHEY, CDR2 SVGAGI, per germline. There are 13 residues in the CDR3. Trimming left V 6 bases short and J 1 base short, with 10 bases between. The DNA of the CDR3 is TGTGCCAGCAGCCAAGGGACTTCCTACGAGCAGTACTTC. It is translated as CASSQGTSYEQYF.

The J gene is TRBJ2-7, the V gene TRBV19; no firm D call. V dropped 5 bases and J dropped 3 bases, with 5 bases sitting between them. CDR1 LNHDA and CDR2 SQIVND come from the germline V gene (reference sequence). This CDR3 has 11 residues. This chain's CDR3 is CASSSYYEQYF. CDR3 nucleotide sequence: TGTGCCAGTAGTTCTTACTACGAGCAGTACTTC.

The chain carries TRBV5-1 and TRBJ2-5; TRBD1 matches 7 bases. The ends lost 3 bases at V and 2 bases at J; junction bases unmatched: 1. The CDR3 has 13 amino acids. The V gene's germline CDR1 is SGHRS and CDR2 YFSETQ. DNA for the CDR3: TGCGCCAGCAGCTGGGACAGTCAAGAGACCCAGTACTTC. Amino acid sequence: CASSWDSQETQYF. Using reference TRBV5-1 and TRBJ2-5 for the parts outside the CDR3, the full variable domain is KAGVTQTPRYLIKTRGQQVTLSCSPISGHRSVSWYQQTPGQGLQFLFEYFSETQRNKGNFPGRFSGRQFSNSRSEMNVSTLELGDSALYLCASSWDSQETQYFGPGTRLLVL.

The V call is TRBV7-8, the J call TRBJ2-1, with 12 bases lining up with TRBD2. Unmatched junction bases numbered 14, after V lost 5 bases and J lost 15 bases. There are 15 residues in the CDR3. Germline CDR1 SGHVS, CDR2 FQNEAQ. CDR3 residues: CASSPSGRGLRDPFF. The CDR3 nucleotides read TGTGCCAGCAGCCCTAGCGGGAGGGGCCTTCGCGACCCGTTCTTC.

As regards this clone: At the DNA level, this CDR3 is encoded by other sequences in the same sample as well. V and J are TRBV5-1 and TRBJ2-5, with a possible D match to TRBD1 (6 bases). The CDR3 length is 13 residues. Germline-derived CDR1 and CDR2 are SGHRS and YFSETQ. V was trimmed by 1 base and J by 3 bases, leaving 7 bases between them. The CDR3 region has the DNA TGCGCCAGCAGCTTGAGACAGGAAGAGACCCAGTACTTC. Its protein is CASSLRQEETQYF.

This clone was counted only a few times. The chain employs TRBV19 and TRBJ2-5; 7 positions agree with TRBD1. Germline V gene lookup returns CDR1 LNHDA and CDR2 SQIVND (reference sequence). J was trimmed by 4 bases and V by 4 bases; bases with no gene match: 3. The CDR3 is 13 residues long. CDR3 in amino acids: CASSTDRIETQYF. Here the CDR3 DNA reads TGTGCCAGTAGTACGGACAGGATAGAGACCCAGTACTTC.

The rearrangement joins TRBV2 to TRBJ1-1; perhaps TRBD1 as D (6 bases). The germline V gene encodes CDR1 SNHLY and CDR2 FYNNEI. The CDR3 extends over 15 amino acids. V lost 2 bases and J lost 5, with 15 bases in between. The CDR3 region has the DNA TGTGCCAGCAGTGAAAATCTCCCTAGGGGGACTGAAGCTTTCTTT. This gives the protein CASSENLPRGTEAFF.

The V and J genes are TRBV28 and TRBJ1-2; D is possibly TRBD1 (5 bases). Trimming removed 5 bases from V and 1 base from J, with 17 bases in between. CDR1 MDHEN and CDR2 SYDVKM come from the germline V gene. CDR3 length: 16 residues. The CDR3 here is CASSKFRSGGNYGYTF. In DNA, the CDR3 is TGTGCCAGCAGTAAATTTCGGTCCGGGGGTAACTATGGCTACACCTTC.

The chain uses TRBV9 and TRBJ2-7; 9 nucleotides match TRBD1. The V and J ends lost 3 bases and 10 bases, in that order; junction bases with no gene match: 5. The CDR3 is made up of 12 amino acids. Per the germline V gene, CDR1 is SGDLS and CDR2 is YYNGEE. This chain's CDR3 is CASSENRGRQYF. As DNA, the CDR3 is TGTGCCAGCAGCGAAAACAGGGGGCGCCAGTACTTC.

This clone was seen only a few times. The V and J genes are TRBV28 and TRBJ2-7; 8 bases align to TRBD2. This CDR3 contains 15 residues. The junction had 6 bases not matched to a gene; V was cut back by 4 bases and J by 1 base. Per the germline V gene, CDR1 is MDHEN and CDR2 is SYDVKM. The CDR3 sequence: CASSSPSGGSYEQYF. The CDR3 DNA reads TGTGCCAGCAGTTCCCCCTCGGGAGGGTCCTACGAGCAGTACTTC.

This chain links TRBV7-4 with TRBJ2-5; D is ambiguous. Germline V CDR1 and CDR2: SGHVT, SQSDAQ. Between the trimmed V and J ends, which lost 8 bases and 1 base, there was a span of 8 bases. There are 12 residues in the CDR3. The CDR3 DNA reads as TGTGCCAGCTGTCATTCCCAAGAGACCCAGTACTTC. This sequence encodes CASCHSQETQYF.

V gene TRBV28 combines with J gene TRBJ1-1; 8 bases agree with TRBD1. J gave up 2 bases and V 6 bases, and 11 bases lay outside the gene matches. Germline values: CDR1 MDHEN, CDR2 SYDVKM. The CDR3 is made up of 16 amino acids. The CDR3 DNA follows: TGTGCCAGCAGCGTGGTTCGGACAGGGCCAAACACTGAAGCTTTCTTT. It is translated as CASSVVRTGPNTEAFF.

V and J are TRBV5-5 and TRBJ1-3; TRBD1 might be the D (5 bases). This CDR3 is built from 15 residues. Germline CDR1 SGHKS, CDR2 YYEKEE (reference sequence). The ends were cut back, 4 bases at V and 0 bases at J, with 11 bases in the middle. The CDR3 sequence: CASSGGASSGNTIYF. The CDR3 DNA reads TGTGCCAGCAGCGGAGGGGCCAGCTCTGGAAACACCATATATTTT.

Here the CDR3 reads CASSIIRGRQETQYF. For the CDR3, the DNA is TGTGCCAGTAGTATAATCCGCGGGAGACAAGAGACCCAGTACTTC. J is TRBJ2-5 and V is TRBV19; the match to TRBD2 covers 7 bases. This CDR3 region has 15 residues. V lost 2 bases to trimming and J lost 2 bases; unmatched junction nucleotides: 5. Germline V gene sequence: CDR1 LNHDA, CDR2 SQIVND (reference sequence). Together with reference TRBV19 and TRBJ2-5, the CDR3 gives the full variable domain: DGGITQSPKYLFRKEGQNVTLSCEQNLNHDAMYWYRQDPGQGLRLIYYSQIVNDFQKGDIAEGYSVSREKKESFPLTVTSAQKNPTAFYLCASSIIRGRQETQYFGPGTRLLVL.

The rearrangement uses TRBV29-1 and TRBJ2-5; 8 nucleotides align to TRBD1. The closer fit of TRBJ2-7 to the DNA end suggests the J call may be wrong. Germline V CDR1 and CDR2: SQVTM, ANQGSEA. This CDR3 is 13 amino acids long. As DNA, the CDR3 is TGCAGCGTTTCAGGGGGCGAGACCTACGAGCAGTACTTC. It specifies CSVSGGETYEQYF.

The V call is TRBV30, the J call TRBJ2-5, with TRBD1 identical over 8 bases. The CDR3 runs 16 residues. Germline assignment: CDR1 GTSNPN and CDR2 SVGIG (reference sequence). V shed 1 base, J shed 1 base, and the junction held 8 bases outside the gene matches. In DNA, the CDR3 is TGTGCCTGGAGTGCAGGGACAGGAGCCCCCCAAGAGACCCAGTACTTC. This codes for CAWSAGTGAPQETQYF.

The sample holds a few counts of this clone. The DNA for the CDR3 is TGTGCCAGCAGCTCCGGACAGGAGTACGAGCAGTACTTC. This translates into CASSSGQEYEQYF. This chain joins TRBV9 and TRBJ2-7; 7 nucleotides agree with TRBD1. V was pared by 4 bases and J by 4 bases, with 5 bases of the junction left unmatched. This CDR3 is built from 13 residues. Germline V gene data show CDR1 as SGDLS and CDR2 as YYNGEE.

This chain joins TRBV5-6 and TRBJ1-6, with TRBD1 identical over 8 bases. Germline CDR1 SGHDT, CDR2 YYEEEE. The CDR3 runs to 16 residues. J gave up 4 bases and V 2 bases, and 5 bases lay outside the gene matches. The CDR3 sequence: CASSFRTGGYNSPLHF. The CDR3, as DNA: TGTGCCAGCAGCTTTCGAACAGGGGGATATAATTCACCCCTCCACTTT. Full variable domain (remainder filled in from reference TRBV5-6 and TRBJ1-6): DAGVTQSPTHLIKTRGQQVTLRCSPKSGHDTVSWYQQALGQGPQFIFQYYEEEERQRGNFPDRFSGHQFPNYSSELNVNALLLGDSALYLCASSFRTGGYNSPLHFGNGTRLTVT.

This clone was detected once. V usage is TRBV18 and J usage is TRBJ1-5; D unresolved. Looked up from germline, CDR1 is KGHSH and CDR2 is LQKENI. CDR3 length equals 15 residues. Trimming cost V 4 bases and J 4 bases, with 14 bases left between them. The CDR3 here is CASSQDMVGNQPQHF. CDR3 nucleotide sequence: TGTGCCAGCTCACAAGACATGGTAGGTAATCAGCCCCAGCATTTT.

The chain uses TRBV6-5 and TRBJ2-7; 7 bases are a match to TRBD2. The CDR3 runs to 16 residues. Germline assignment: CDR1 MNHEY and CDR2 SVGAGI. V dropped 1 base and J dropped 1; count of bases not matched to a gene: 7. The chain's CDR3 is CASSYLGGVGSYEQYF. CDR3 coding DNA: TGTGCCAGCAGTTACTTGGGGGGGGTGGGTTCCTACGAGCAGTACTTC.

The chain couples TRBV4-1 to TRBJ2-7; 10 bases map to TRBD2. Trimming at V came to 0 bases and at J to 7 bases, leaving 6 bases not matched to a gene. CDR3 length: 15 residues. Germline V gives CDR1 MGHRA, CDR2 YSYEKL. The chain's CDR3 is CASSQEAGGPREQYF. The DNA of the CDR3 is TGCGCCAGCAGCCAAGAAGCGGGAGGGCCACGAGAGCAGTACTTC.

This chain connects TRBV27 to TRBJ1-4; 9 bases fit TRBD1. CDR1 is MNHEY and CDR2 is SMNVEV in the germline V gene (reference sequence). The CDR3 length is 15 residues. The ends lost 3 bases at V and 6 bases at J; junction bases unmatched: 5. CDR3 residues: CASSLSQGAHEKLFF. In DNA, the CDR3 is TGTGCCAGCAGTTTGTCACAGGGGGCACATGAAAAACTGTTTTTT.

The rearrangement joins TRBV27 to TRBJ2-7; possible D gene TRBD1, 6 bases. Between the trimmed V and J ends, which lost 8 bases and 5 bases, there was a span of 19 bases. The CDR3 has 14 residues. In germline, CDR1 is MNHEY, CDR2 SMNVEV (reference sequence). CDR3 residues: CASLLGDTTHEQYF. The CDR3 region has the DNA TGTGCCAGCCTCCTGGGGGACACTACCCACGAGCAGTACTTC.

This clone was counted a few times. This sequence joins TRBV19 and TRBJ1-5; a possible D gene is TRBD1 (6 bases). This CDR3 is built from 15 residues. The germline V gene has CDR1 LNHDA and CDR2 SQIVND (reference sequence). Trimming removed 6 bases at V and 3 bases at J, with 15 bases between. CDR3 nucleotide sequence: TGTGCCAGTAGGAGAGCCTGGACAGCCAATCAGCCCCAGCATTTT. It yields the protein CASRRAWTANQPQHF.

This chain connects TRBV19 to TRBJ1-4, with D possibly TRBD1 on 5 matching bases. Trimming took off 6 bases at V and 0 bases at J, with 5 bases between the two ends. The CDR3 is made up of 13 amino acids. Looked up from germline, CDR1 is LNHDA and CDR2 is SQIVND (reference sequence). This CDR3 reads CASRGATNEKLFF. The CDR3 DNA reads TGTGCCAGTAGAGGGGCAACTAATGAAAAACTGTTTTTT.